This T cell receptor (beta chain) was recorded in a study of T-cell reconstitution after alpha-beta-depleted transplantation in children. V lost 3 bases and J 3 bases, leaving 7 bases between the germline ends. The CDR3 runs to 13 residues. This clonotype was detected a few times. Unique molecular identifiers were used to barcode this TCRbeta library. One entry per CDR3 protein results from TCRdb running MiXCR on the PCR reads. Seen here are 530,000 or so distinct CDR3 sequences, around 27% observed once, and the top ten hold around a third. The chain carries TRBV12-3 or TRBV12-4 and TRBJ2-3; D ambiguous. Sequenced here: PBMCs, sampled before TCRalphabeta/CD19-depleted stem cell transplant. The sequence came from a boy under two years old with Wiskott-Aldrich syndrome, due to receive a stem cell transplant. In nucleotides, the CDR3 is TGTGCCAGCAGTTTTATCGTAACAGATACGCAGTATTTT. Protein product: CASSFIVTDTQYF.